One sample yielded the 24 T cell receptor beta chains listed below, sequenced in a study of technical replicates of blood from several donors. The assay was immunoSEQ multiplex PCR, and TCRdb's table has in-frame clones only and misses some. The sample lists tens of thousands of clones, around 93% occurring once. Sequencing input: T cells isolated from PBMCs. Source of these receptors: a human donor in good health.

The rearrangement links TRBV30 to TRBJ2-7; no firm D call. From germline, CDR1 is GTSNPN and CDR2 SVGIG (reference sequence). Trimming shortened V by 1 base and J by 1 base, and 14 bases separated the two germline ends. The CDR3 covers 15 residues. In DNA, the CDR3 is TGTGCCTGGAGTGACCCCCGCAGACAATCCTACGAGCAGTACTTC. Its translation: CAWSDPRRQSYEQYF.

The rearrangement links TRBV27 to TRBJ2-7, with 8 bases lining up with TRBD1. With V trimmed by 5 bases and J by 2 bases, 8 bases remained unmatched. The CDR3 loop spans 15 amino acids. Germline V gene sequence: CDR1 MNHEY, CDR2 SMNVEV (reference sequence). The CDR3, as DNA: TGTGCCAGCAGTCACGGGACAGGCTATACCTACGAGCAGTACTTC. Encoded protein: CASSHGTGYTYEQYF.

This chain links TRBV5-1 with TRBJ2-5; the D gene is possibly TRBD2 (5 bases). V lost 4 bases, J lost 5 bases, and 15 bases lay in between. The CDR3 runs 14 residues. Per germline, CDR1 SGHRS and CDR2 YFSETQ. The DNA of the CDR3 is TGCGCCAGCAGCCCCGCGTCTAGCTACGAGACCCAGTACTTC. Protein: CASSPASSYETQYF.

The V call is TRBV5-6, the J call TRBJ1-1; D remains unclear. Trimming took 4 bases from V and 3 from J, leaving 13 bases between them. CDR3 length equals 14 residues. Germline V CDR1 and CDR2: SGHDT, YYEEEE. Here the CDR3 DNA reads TGTGCCAGCAGCCCAAGAGGGCAGGACACTGAAGCTTTCTTT. Translation gives CASSPRGQDTEAFF.

The CDR3 here is CASSLGGPETQYF. As DNA, the CDR3 is TGTGCCAGCAGTTTAGGGGGCCCAGAGACCCAGTACTTC. V is TRBV27 and J is TRBJ2-5, with D possibly TRBD1 on 6 matching bases. This CDR3 has 13 residues. Trimming stripped 2 bases from V and 4 bases from J, with 8 bases between. The germline CDR1 and CDR2 sequences are MNHEY and SMNVEV (reference sequence).

The chain carries TRBV29-1 and TRBJ2-3; TRBD2 might be the D (6 bases). The V and J ends lost 6 bases and 2 bases respectively, with 12 bases between them. The CDR3 consists of 13 residues. From germline, CDR1 is SQVTM and CDR2 ANQGSEA. CDR3 nucleotide sequence: TGCAGCGTCAGCGGGCTTAACACAGATACGCAGTATTTT. As protein: CSVSGLNTDTQYF.

The chain links TRBV27 to TRBJ2-2; 8 bases are a match to TRBD2. In germline, CDR1 is MNHEY, CDR2 SMNVEV (reference sequence). Germline trimming cut 5 bases from V and 4 bases from J; bases unmatched to any gene: 9. The CDR3 runs to 16 residues. CDR3 protein: CASSPQAGVGTGELFF. In nucleotides, the CDR3 is TGTGCCAGCAGTCCCCAAGCGGGGGTTGGCACCGGGGAGCTGTTTTTT.

This clone appeared a single time. The rearrangement joins TRBV6-6 to TRBJ2-2; 7 nucleotides align to TRBD1. V lost 6 bases to trimming and J lost 0 bases; unmatched junction nucleotides: 4. Germline CDR1 and CDR2: MNHNY and SVGAGI (reference sequence). The CDR3 loop spans 15 amino acids. The CDR3 sequence is CASRTTGSNTGELFF. The CDR3 DNA is TGTGCCAGCAGGACGACAGGGTCGAACACCGGGGAGCTGTTTTTT.

The chain joins TRBV15 to TRBJ2-1, with D perhaps matching TRBD2 (6 bases). Germline lookup yields CDR1 LNHNV and CDR2 YYDKDF (reference sequence). There are 14 residues in the CDR3. With 0 bases removed from V and 5 bases from J, the gap between germline ends came to 8 bases. CDR3 DNA sequence: TGTGCCACCAGCAGAGATTGGGGGGACAATGAGCAGTTCTTC. It translates to CATSRDWGDNEQFF.

This chain joins TRBV28 and TRBJ2-5, with TRBD1 matching over 8 bases. Losses at the gene ends were 7 bases for V and 2 bases for J; bases not matched to a gene: 6. CDR3 size: 14 residues. CDR1 MDHEN and CDR2 SYDVKM come from the germline V gene. CDR3 sequence reads: CASTLGQGQETQYF. In DNA form, the CDR3 reads TGTGCCAGCACCCTCGGACAGGGACAAGAGACCCAGTACTTC.

This clone was seen once. The gene calls are TRBV5-6 and TRBJ1-4; a possible D gene is TRBD1 (6 bases). From germline, CDR1 is SGHDT and CDR2 YYEEEE. V dropped 3 bases and J dropped 4 bases, with 13 bases sitting between them. This CDR3 comprises 15 residues. CDR3 DNA: TGTGCCAGCAGCTATACACAGGGAAATAATGAAAAACTGTTTTTT. Protein: CASSYTQGNNEKLFF.

The chain carries TRBV5-1 and TRBJ2-1; TRBD1 matches at 7 bases. Germline CDR1 SGHRS, CDR2 YFSETQ. J gave up 7 bases and V 5 bases, and 0 bases lay outside the gene matches. The CDR3 runs 11 residues. The CDR3 coding sequence is TGCGCCAGCAGACAGGGGAATGAGCAGTTCTTC. This translates into CASRQGNEQFF.

The chain recombines TRBV9 with TRBJ1-1, with 7 nucleotides matching TRBD1. CDR1 is SGDLS and CDR2 is YYNGEE in the germline V gene. CDR3 length: 14 residues. V lost 4 bases to trimming and J lost 5 bases; unmatched junction nucleotides: 8. As DNA, the CDR3 is TGTGCCAGCAGCAATCCAGGGGGGCGGACTGAAGCTTTCTTT. Translation gives CASSNPGGRTEAFF.

The gene calls are TRBV29-1 and TRBJ2-7, with a weak D call TRBD1 (6 bases). CDR3 length equals 15 residues. Trimming stripped 1 base from V and 3 bases from J, with 16 bases between. The germline V gene has CDR1 SQVTM and CDR2 ANQGSEA. CDR3 nucleotides: TGCAGCGTTGAAGGAGCAGGGGATAGGAACTACGAGCAGTACTTC. This sequence encodes CSVEGAGDRNYEQYF.

The V call is TRBV28, the J call TRBJ2-7; possible D gene TRBD1, 6 bases. Trimming pared 6 bases from V and 2 bases from J, leaving 17 bases between. Per the germline V gene, CDR1 is MDHEN and CDR2 is SYDVKM. CDR3 length: 15 amino acids. DNA of the CDR3: TGTGCCAGCAGGTTTGGACAGCACAGCACCTACGAGCAGTACTTC. This translates into CASRFGQHSTYEQYF.

The rearrangement links TRBV28 to TRBJ1-5; 7 bases line up with TRBD1. Germline trimming cut 6 bases from V and 2 bases from J; bases unmatched to any gene: 7. There are 15 residues in the CDR3. Germline-derived CDR1 and CDR2 are MDHEN and SYDVKM. Here the CDR3 DNA reads TGTGCCAGCAGGAGACCTGGGACAGGCAATCAGCCCCAGCATTTT. It specifies CASRRPGTGNQPQHF.

This clone was observed a handful of times. The chain links TRBV6-6 to TRBJ1-6; D is uncertain. V lost 0 bases and J lost 8, with 14 bases in between. CDR3 size: 16 residues. Germline V gene lookup returns CDR1 MNHNY and CDR2 SVGAGI (reference sequence). In nucleotides, the CDR3 is TGTGCCAGCAGTTACTCGACGGGGATGGAGGATTCACCCCTCCACTTT. It codes for CASSYSTGMEDSPLHF.

V is TRBV5-1 and J is TRBJ2-5; no clear D gene. There are 11 residues in the CDR3. Germline values: CDR1 SGHRS, CDR2 YFSETQ. With 4 bases removed from V and 5 bases from J, the gap between germline ends came to 6 bases. CDR3 coding DNA: TGCGCCAGCAGCGTCGAGGAGACCCAGTACTTC. Its protein is CASSVEETQYF. The whole variable domain, filled in from reference TRBV5-1 and TRBJ2-5, reads KAGVTQTPRYLIKTRGQQVTLSCSPISGHRSVSWYQQTPGQGLQFLFEYFSETQRNKGNFPGRFSGRQFSNSRSEMNVSTLELGDSALYLCASSVEETQYFGPGTRLLVL.

The chain employs TRBV28 and TRBJ2-3, with TRBD2 matching 10 bases. Unmatched junction bases numbered 12, after V lost 6 bases and J lost 3 bases. Germline CDR1 reads MDHEN; CDR2 reads SYDVKM. The CDR3 length is 17 residues. CDR3 DNA sequence: TGTGCCAGCAGCTCCCCTAGCGGGAGCAAAGTAACAGATACGCAGTATTTT. Amino acid sequence: CASSSPSGSKVTDTQYF.

V usage is TRBV6-1 and J usage is TRBJ2-7; D is possibly TRBD2 (5 bases). V was trimmed by 6 bases and J by 9 bases, leaving 24 bases between them. In germline, CDR1 is MNHNS, CDR2 SASEGT. The CDR3 runs to 15 residues. In DNA form, the CDR3 reads TGTGCCAGCAGGGATGAACTGGGTTCCGCGGGCGGGCAGTACTTC. Translated, it gives CASRDELGSAGGQYF.

This chain connects TRBV19 to TRBJ2-7; tentatively, D is TRBD2 (5 bases). CDR1 and CDR2 (germline): LNHDA, SQIVND (reference sequence). CDR3 size: 15 residues. The ends were cut back, 3 bases at V and 1 base at J, with 13 bases in the middle. The CDR3 DNA is TGTGCCAGTAGTATGTCGGCGGGTCCGTCCTACGAGCAGTACTTC. It codes for CASSMSAGPSYEQYF.

The gene calls are TRBV18 and TRBJ1-4, with D uncertain. CDR3 length equals 15 residues. Germline loops: CDR1 KGHSH, CDR2 LQKENI. V was trimmed by 3 bases and J by 8 bases, leaving 16 bases between them. CDR3 sequence reads: CASSPTRGSGEKLFF. The DNA for the CDR3 is TGTGCCAGCTCACCCACCCGAGGCTCGGGGGAAAAACTGTTTTTT.

The gene calls are TRBV15 and TRBJ2-1, with 9 bases matching TRBD1. With V trimmed by 10 bases and J by 6 bases, 10 bases remained unmatched. Per the germline V gene, CDR1 is LNHNV and CDR2 is YYDKDF (reference sequence). The CDR3 runs to 14 residues. This CDR3 is CAIAPGQGINEQFF. The CDR3, as DNA: TGTGCCATTGCGCCGGGACAGGGTATCAATGAGCAGTTCTTC.

The chain employs TRBV9 and TRBJ2-1, with 7 nucleotides matching TRBD1. Germline CDR1 reads SGDLS; CDR2 reads YYNGEE. After removal of 0 bases from V and 4 bases from J, the junction contained 13 bases not matched to a gene. The CDR3 totals 18 residues. The CDR3 protein is CASSVEFLGTAKYNEQFF. The CDR3 bases are TGTGCCAGCAGCGTAGAGTTCTTAGGGACAGCGAAATACAATGAGCAGTTCTTC.